One T cell receptor beta chain is described in this entry. The antigen is unknown. The TCR beta profiling, which covered VDJ combination and CDR3 sequence, was carried out using genomic DNA as the template. TCRdb fed the reads into MiXCR, producing one record per CDR3 protein. The repertoire holds approximately 180,000 distinct CDR3 sequences, with 47% as singletons. This specimen belongs to a study of CD8+CD57+ T cells in acquired aplastic anemia. Study results and caveats: Significant differences in CD8+ Simpson's diversity were not observed between patients and controls.

Sequencing was done on patients that had shown CD8+CD57+ cell expansion by flow cytometry. Prior therapy had not been administered to any patient at the time of blood sampling. CDR3 length equals 13 residues. The V gene's germline CDR1 is SEHNR and CDR2 FQNEAQ (reference sequence). V was cut by 0 bases and J by 6 bases, with 9 bases left in between. The genes are TRBV7-9 and TRBJ2-7; D unclear. This TCR derives from a human donor with aplastic anemia. Sequenced input: sorted CD4+, CD8+, or CD8+CD57+ T cells (not recorded which) from PBMCs. The CDR3 loop is CASSLAAPAEQYF. The CDR3 DNA reads as TGTGCCAGCAGCTTAGCTGCGCCAGCCGAGCAGTACTTC.